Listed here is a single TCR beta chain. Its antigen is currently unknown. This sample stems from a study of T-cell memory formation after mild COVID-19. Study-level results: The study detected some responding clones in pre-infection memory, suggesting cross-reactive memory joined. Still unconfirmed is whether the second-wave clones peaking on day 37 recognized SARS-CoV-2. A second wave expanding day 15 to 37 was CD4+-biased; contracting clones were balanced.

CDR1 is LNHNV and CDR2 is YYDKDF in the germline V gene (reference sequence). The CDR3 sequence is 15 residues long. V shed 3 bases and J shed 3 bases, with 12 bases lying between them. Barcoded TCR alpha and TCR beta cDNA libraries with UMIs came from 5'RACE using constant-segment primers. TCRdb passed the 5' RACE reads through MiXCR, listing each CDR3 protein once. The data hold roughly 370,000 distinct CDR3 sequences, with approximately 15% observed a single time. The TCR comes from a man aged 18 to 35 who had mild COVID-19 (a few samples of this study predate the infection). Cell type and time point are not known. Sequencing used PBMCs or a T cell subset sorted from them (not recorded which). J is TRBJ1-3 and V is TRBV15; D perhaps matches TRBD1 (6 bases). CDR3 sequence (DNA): TGTGCCACCAGCAGCGATGGGGGCCTTGGAAACACCATATATTTT. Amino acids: CATSSDGGLGNTIYF.